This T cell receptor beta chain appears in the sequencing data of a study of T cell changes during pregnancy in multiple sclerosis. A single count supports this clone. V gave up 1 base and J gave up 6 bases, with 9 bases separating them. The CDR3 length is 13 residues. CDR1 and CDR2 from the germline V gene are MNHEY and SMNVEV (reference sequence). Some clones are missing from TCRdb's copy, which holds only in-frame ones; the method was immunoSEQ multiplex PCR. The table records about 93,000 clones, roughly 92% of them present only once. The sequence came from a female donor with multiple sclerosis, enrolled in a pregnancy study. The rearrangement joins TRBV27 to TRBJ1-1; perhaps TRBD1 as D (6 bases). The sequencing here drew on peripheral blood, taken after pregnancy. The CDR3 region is CASSLLGGPEAFF. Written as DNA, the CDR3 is TGTGCCAGCAGTTTATTGGGGGGGCCTGAAGCTTTCTTT.